This TCR beta chain comes out of a study of T cell repertoires in cytomegalovirus infection. Points from the study as a whole: Pooled public TCR beta family frequency picked out CMV carriers with the relevant HLA.

The CDR3 consists of 14 residues. With V trimmed by 6 bases and J by 1 base, 6 bases remained unmatched. Germline V CDR1 and CDR2: LNHDA, SQIVND (reference sequence). In the case of this clonotype: Its specificity is not known.

MiXCR was run by TCRdb on the reads, yielding one entry per CDR3 protein. Of about 490,000 distinct CDR3 sequences in the sample, about 30% were seen once. The gene calls are TRBV19 and TRBJ2-7; 7 nucleotides line up with TRBD1. The sample was PBMCs. The sequence derives from a human donor in good health (CMV status not recorded). Some clones in this sample may be carry-over from other donors' samples. The CDR3 reads CASRKGAESYEQYF. In DNA, the CDR3 is TGTGCCAGTAGGAAGGGGGCGGAGTCCTACGAGCAGTACTTC.